This T cell receptor (beta chain) was found in a study of control samples from healthy donors and cancer patients. Sequenced by immunoSEQ multiplex PCR; TCRdb stores in-frame clones only, minus some. Of roughly 130,000 clones in the sample, roughly 88% are singletons; the top ten hold approximately 3.2%. The ends were cut back, 6 bases at V and 1 base at J, with 12 bases in the middle. Germline assignment: CDR1 GTSNPN and CDR2 SVGIG (reference sequence). This CDR3 has 13 amino acids. This clone was counted between two and nine times. The chain uses TRBV30 and TRBJ1-1; D is perhaps TRBD1 (6 bases). The specimen sequenced was blood. This TCR was sampled from a man aged 50-60 years in good health. The CDR3 coding sequence is TGTGCCTGCGCCGGAGGGGGGAACACTGAAGCTTTCTTT. Translated, it gives CACAGGGNTEAFF.